This T cell receptor (beta chain) emerged from a study of blood T cell repertoires in COVID-19. Only in-frame clones appear in the TCRdb table, and some are missing; sequencing was by immunoSEQ multiplex PCR. The data hold 200,000 to 250,000 clones, with 80% to 90% observed a single time. Participant ages covered roughly 18 to 89 years across around 25 US areas. Donors of Cohort 3 who recovered were those that had two negative PCRs, clearance, or symptom resolution. Germline-derived CDR1 and CDR2 are SGHTA and FQGNSA. The CDR3 runs 14 residues. Trimming took 5 bases from V and 4 from J, leaving 12 bases between them.

The chain recombines TRBV7-2 with TRBJ2-1, with D maybe TRBD2 (6 bases). Sequenced material: PBMCs or T cells enriched from blood (not recorded which). This TCR derives from a woman in her 30s who had recovered from COVID-19. CDR3 protein: CASSPFGTYNEQFF. The CDR3 nucleotides are TGTGCCAGCAGCCCTTTTGGGACTTACAATGAGCAGTTCTTC.